This T cell receptor (beta chain) was recorded in a study of T cells in Graves' hyperthyroidism and ophthalmopathy. Amplification of TCR beta CDR3 regions used RNA as the template. HTBI primers were employed in a first-round RT-PCR of the TCR CDR3. MiXCR was run by TCRdb on the multiplex PCR reads, yielding one entry per CDR3 protein. The table lists 500,000 to 750,000 distinct CDR3 sequences, under 60% of them singletons. The germline V and J ends were trimmed by 0 bases and 4 bases, with 9 bases remaining between them. Germline CDR1 and CDR2: MNHEY and SVGEGT. The CDR3 extends over 14 amino acids. This TCR was recovered from a woman younger than 30 with Graves' hyperthyroidism. The rearrangement links TRBV6-2 or TRBV6-3 to TRBJ1-2, with D hard to call. Sequencing input: peripheral blood or thyroid tissue (not recorded which). The CDR3 DNA is TGTGCCAGCAGTTACTCAGTCCGAGGCTATGGCTACACCTTC. Its protein product is CASSYSVRGYGYTF.